These 20 T cell receptor beta chains came from one sample sequenced in a study of T cells expressing NK-cell markers. TCRdb processed the 5' RACE reads again and assigns one entry to each CDR3 protein, with no DNA. The sample holds around 280,000 distinct CDR3 sequences. The sample comprised blood T cells: a sorted CD56 or NKG2C T cell subset, CD4+ or CD8+ T cells, or bulk PBMC T cells (not recorded which). These TCRs come from a man between 18 and 35 years old in good health.

The chain carries TRBV29-1 and TRBJ2-1; TCRdb reports TRBD1, a call that lacks DNA to check it against. Per the germline V gene, CDR1 is SQVTM and CDR2 is ANQGSEA. The CDR3 runs 13 residues. The CDR3 here is CSVARDRVNEQFF.

The chain has TRBV19 and TRBJ2-5. This CDR3 is built from 13 residues. Germline CDR1 LNHDA, CDR2 SQIVND (reference sequence). The CDR3 reads CASKAWNAETQYF.

The chain has TRBV7-9 and TRBJ2-1. Germline CDR1 and CDR2: SEHNR and FQNEAQ (reference sequence). The CDR3 consists of 13 residues. Here the CDR3 reads CASSLVFIGEQFF.

The chain joins TRBV20-1 to TRBJ2-7; the D gene TCRdb calls, TRBD1, cannot be checked with no DNA. In germline, CDR1 is DFQATT, CDR2 SNEGSKA (reference sequence). CDR3 size: 16 residues. The CDR3 here is CSASFYGQSITDEQYF.

The chain has TRBV10-3 and TRBJ2-2; lacking DNA, the TRBD2 call made by TCRdb goes unchecked. Germline loops: CDR1 ENHRY, CDR2 SYGVKD. This CDR3 region has 15 residues. The CDR3 sequence is CASNPWRDNTGELFF.

This rearrangement joins TRBV20-1 to TRBJ2-7. CDR1 and CDR2 from the germline V gene are DFQATT and SNEGSKA (reference sequence). This CDR3 comprises 15 residues. CDR3 residues: CSARSLAVIPYEQYF.

This sequence joins TRBV5-1 and TRBJ2-1. Germline lookup yields CDR1 SGHRS and CDR2 YFSETQ. The length of the CDR3 is 13 residues. The CDR3 spells CASSLDFVVEQFF.

The rearrangement links TRBV18 to TRBJ2-5; there is no DNA to check the TCRdb D call of TRBD1. CDR1 and CDR2 from the germline V gene are KGHSH and LQKENI. CDR3 length equals 15 residues. The chain's CDR3 is CASSPPQGVQETQYF.

The chain links TRBV29-1 to TRBJ2-3; no DNA is available, so the TRBD1 call from TCRdb remains unchecked. Germline values: CDR1 SQVTM, CDR2 ANQGSEA. The CDR3 loop spans 12 amino acids. The CDR3: CSVDQGSDTQYF.

The V gene is TRBV6-2 or TRBV6-3, the J gene TRBJ2-1; lacking DNA, the TRBD2 call made by TCRdb goes unchecked. The CDR3 totals 19 residues. Germline loops: CDR1 MNHEY, CDR2 SVGEGT. CDR3 in amino acids: CASSWPRTSGTTSYNEQFF.

The J gene is TRBJ2-5, the V gene TRBV15; TCRdb's D gene call, TRBD1, goes unchecked for lack of DNA. The CDR3 is made up of 16 amino acids. The germline V gene encodes CDR1 LNHNV and CDR2 YYDKDF (reference sequence). CDR3 in amino acids: CATSRDYTGTQETQYF.

CDR3 amino acids: CSAGDDRSGSPLHF. This rearrangement joins TRBV20-1 to TRBJ1-6; TCRdb's assignment of TRBD1 cannot be checked, as there is no DNA. The CDR3 extends over 14 amino acids. Germline CDR1 and CDR2: DFQATT and SNEGSKA (reference sequence).

This CDR3 is CSGWTGRHEQFF. This chain connects TRBV29-1 to TRBJ2-1; the D call of TRBD1 rests on TCRdb alone, since no DNA is present to check it. The CDR3 consists of 12 residues. The germline V gene encodes CDR1 SQVTM and CDR2 ANQGSEA.

The V and J genes are TRBV18 and TRBJ2-5. Germline V CDR1 and CDR2: KGHSH, LQKENI. CDR3 length: 14 amino acids. The CDR3 protein is CASSPDLAQETQYF.

The chain couples TRBV7-2 to TRBJ2-5; TCRdb returns TRBD2, unconfirmable since there is no DNA. The CDR3 length is 14 residues. Germline lookup yields CDR1 SGHTA and CDR2 FQGNSA. This CDR3 reads CASSLAGGFETQYF.

The rearrangement links TRBV27 to TRBJ2-7; TCRdb's D call of TRBD1 is untestable without DNA. The CDR3 extends over 15 amino acids. Looked up from germline, CDR1 is MNHEY and CDR2 is SMNVEV (reference sequence). Here the CDR3 reads CASSLSYRGLDEQYF.

This sequence joins TRBV12-3 or TRBV12-4 and TRBJ1-2; TCRdb's assignment of TRBD1 cannot be checked, as there is no DNA. The CDR3 sequence is 16 residues long. CDR3 residues: CASSLASPGIGYGYTF.

The gene calls are TRBV5-1 and TRBJ1-1. CDR1 and CDR2 from the germline V gene are SGHRS and YFSETQ. CDR3 length: 14 amino acids. The CDR3 loop reads CASSLDRDLSVAFF.

This chain joins TRBV20-1 and TRBJ2-1; TCRdb gives TRBD1 as the D gene, but with no DNA this cannot be confirmed. Germline CDR1 reads DFQATT; CDR2 reads SNEGSKA (reference sequence). The CDR3 sequence is 14 residues long. CDR3 loop: CSAEARQAVNEQFF.

The chain combines TRBV20-1 with TRBJ2-2; TCRdb calls TRBD2, which cannot be checked without DNA. This CDR3 region has 17 residues. The germline CDR1 and CDR2 sequences are DFQATT and SNEGSKA (reference sequence). CDR3 in amino acids: CSARPSIGGRAAGELFF.